This T cell receptor beta chain was observed in a study of neurological immune-mediated disorders. General study results and limits: The multiple sclerosis repertoire cluster had no association with any clinical or MRI feature.

This clonotype was seen repeatedly, ten times or more. Its antigen is currently unknown. The CDR3 is 13 residues long. The V and J ends lost 5 bases and 1 base respectively, with 11 bases between them. Germline CDR1 reads SQVTM; CDR2 reads ANQGSEA. MiXCR, applied by TCRdb to the 5' RACE reads, yields one record per CDR3 protein. The sample holds around 130,000 distinct CDR3 sequences, roughly 3.2% seen once. Specimen: PBMCs. The chain employs TRBV29-1 and TRBJ1-1; D is undetermined. The sequence was obtained from a woman between 25 and 40 years old with multiple sclerosis. CDR3 nucleotide sequence: TGCAGCGTTAGACCGTACAGGAACACTGAAGCTTTCTTT. Translated, it gives CSVRPYRNTEAFF.